This TCR delta chain was found in a study of delta chains in infants with herpesvirus infections. Looking at the study overall: Infants in Uganda were tracked from birth through primary CMV infection.

In its sample, this clone ranks as medium-sized. What it binds is unknown. Germline loops: CDR1 TSWWSYY, CDR2 QGS. The V gene end was trimmed by 0 bases and the J gene end by 5 bases; junction bases not matched to a gene: 20. CDR3 length equals 19 residues. General study findings and limits: Caveat: small sample size and no race- or environment-matched controls. The public clonotype decayed quickly, seemingly gone after around two months. The public clonotype appeared only at the first post-infection time point.

PBMC RNA was reverse transcribed using gamma-chain- and delta-chain-specific primers. TCRdb reprocessed the RT-PCR reads through CATT. The table includes over 800 delta-chain clones, 8.5% to 9.5% detected once. This TCR came from a human donor who was a Ugandan infant, either HIV-exposed or HIV-unexposed (not recorded which). This chain links TRDV1 with TRDJ4; 8 positions agree with TRDD3. This specimen was peripheral blood, taken at time point 2 of longitudinal follow-up. CDR3: CALGELVVFAFTGGLPLIF. DNA of the CDR3: TGTGCTCTTGGGGAACTTGTCGTCTTCGCCTTCACTGGGGGCCTGCCCCTGATCTTT.